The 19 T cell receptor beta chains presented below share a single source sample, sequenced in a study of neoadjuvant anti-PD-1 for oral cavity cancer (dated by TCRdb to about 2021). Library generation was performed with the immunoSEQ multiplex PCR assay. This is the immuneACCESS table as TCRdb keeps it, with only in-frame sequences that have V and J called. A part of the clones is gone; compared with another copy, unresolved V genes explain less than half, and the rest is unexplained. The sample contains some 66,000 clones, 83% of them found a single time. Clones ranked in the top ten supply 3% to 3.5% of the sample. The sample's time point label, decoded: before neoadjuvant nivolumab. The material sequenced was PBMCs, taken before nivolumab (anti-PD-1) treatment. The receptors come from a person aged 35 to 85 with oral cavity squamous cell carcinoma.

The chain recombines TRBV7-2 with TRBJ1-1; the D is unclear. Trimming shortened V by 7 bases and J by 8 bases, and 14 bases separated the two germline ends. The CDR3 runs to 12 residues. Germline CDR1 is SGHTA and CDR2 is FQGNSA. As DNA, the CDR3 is TGTGCCAGCACCCCGTATGTGCGGGAAGCTTTCTTT. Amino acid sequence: CASTPYVREAFF. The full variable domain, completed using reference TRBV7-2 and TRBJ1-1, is GAGVSQSPSNKVTEKGKDVELRCDPISGHTALYWYRQSLGQGLEFLIYFQGNSAPDKSGLPSDRFSAERTGGSVSTLTIQRTQQEDSAVYLCASTPYVREAFFGQGTRLTVV.

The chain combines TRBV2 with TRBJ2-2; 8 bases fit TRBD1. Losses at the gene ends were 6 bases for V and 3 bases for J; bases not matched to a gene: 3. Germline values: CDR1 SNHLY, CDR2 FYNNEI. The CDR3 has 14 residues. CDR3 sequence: CASRSGGDTGELFF. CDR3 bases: TGTGCCAGCAGGTCAGGGGGCGACACCGGGGAGCTGTTTTTT.

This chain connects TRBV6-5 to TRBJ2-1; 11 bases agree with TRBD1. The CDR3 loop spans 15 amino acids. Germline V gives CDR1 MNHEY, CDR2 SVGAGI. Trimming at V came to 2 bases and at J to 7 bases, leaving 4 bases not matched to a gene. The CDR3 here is CASSYGQGARNEQFF. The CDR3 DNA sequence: TGTGCCAGCAGTTACGGACAGGGGGCGAGGAATGAGCAGTTCTTC.

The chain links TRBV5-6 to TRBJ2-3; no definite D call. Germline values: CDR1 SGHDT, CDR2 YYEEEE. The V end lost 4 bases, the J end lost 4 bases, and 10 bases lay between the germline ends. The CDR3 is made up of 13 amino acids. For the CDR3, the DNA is TGTGCCAGCAGCCTCCCGGCGGCAGATACGCAGTATTTT. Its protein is CASSLPAADTQYF.

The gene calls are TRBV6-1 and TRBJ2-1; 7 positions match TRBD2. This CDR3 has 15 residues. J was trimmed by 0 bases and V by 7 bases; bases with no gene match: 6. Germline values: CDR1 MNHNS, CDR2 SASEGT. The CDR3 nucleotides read TGTGCCAGCACCCGTTCTAGCGGCTCCTACAATGAGCAGTTCTTC. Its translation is CASTRSSGSYNEQFF.

The CDR3 region is CAIKGEGLNTEAFF. The CDR3, as DNA: TGTGCCATCAAGGGAGAGGGACTGAACACTGAAGCTTTCTTT. This chain links TRBV10-3 with TRBJ1-1; possible D gene TRBD1, 5 bases. The CDR3 has 14 amino acids. V was pared by 7 bases and J by 0 bases, with 12 bases between. CDR1 and CDR2 from the germline V gene are ENHRY and SYGVKD.

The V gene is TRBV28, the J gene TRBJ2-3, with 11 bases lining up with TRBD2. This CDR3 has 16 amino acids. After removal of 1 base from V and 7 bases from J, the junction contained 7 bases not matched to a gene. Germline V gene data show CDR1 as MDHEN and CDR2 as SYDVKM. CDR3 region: CASSLLVAGGLNTQYF. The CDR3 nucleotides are TGTGCCAGCAGTTTATTAGTAGCGGGAGGGCTGAATACGCAGTATTTT.

This chain's CDR3 is CASSLFSGFNQPQHF. CDR3 nucleotides: TGTGCCAGCAGCTTATTTTCGGGGTTCAATCAGCCCCAGCATTTT. The V gene is TRBV7-6, the J gene TRBJ1-5; D gene unclear. V lost 2 bases to trimming and J lost 3 bases, with 11 bases between them. CDR1 is SGHVS and CDR2 is FNYEAQ in the germline V gene. The CDR3 covers 15 residues.

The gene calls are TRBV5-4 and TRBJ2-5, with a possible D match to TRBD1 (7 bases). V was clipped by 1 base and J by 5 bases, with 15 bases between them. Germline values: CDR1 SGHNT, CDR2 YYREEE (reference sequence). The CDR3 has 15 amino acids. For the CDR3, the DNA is TGTGCCAGCAGCTTGACTAGCAGGGGGACGGAGACCCAGTACTTC. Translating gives CASSLTSRGTETQYF.

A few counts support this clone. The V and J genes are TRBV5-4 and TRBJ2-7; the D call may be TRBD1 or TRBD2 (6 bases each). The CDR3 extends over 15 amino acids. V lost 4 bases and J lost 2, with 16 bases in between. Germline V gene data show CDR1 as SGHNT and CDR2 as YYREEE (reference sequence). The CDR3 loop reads CASSRVMGGTYEQYF. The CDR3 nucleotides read TGTGCCAGCAGCCGTGTGATGGGGGGCACCTACGAGCAGTACTTC.

The CDR3 loop reads CASSEQRSSGNTIYF. The DNA for the CDR3 is TGCGCCAGCAGTGAACAGCGGTCGAGTGGAAACACCATATATTTT. This chain connects TRBV10-1 to TRBJ1-3, with D unclear. This CDR3 is 15 amino acids long. The V end was cut by 3 bases, the J end by 3 bases, with 12 bases between. The germline V gene has CDR1 WNHNN and CDR2 SYGVQD (reference sequence).

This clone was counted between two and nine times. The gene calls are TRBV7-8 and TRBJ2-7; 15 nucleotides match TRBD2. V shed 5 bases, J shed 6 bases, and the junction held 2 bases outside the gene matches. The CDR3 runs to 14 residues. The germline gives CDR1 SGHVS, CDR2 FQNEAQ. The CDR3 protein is CASSAGLAGGEQYF. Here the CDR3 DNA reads TGTGCCAGCAGCGCGGGACTAGCGGGAGGCGAGCAGTACTTC.

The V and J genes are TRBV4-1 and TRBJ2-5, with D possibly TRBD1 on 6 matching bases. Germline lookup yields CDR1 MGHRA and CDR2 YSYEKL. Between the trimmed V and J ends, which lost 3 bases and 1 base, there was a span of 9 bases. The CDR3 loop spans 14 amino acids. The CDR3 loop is CASSHLRGQETQYF. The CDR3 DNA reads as TGCGCCAGCAGCCACCTCAGGGGCCAAGAGACCCAGTACTTC.

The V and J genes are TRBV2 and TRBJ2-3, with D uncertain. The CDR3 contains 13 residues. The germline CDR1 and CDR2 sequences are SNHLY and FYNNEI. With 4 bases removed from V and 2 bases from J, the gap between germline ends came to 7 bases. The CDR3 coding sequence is TGTGCCAGCAGTGGTGCCTACACAGATACGCAGTATTTT. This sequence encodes CASSGAYTDTQYF.

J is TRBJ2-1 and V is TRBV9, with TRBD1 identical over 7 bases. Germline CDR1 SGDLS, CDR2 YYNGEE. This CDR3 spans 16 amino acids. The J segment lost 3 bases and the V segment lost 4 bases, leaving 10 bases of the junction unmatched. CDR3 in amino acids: CASSPRGTANYNEQFF. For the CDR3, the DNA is TGTGCCAGCAGCCCTAGAGGGACAGCAAACTACAATGAGCAGTTCTTC.

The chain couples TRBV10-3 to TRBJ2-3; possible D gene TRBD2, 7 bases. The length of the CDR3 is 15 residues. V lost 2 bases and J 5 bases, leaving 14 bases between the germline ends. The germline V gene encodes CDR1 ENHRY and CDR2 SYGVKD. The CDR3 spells CAISEARGRGDTQYF. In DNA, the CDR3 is TGTGCCATCAGTGAGGCGCGGGGGCGAGGAGATACGCAGTATTTT.

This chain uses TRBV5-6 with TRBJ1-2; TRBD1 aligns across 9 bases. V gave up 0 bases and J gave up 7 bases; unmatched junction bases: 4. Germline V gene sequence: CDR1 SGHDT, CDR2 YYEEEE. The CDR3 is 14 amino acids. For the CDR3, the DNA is TGTGCCAGCAGCTTGGTGGACAGGGGAAGTGGCTACACCTTC. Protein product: CASSLVDRGSGYTF.

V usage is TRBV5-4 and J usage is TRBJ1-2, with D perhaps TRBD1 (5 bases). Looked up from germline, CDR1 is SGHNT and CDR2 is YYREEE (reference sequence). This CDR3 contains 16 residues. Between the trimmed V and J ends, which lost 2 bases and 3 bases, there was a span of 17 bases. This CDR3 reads CASSLPGRGEDYGYTF. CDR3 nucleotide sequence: TGTGCCAGCAGCTTACCCGGACGGGGGGAGGACTATGGCTACACCTTC.

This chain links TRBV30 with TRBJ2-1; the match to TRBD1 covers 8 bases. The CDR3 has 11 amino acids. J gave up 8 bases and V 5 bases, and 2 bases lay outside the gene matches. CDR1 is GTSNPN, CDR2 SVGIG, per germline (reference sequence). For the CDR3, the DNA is TGTGCCTGGTCAGGGGGCGATGAGCAGTTCTTC. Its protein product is CAWSGGDEQFF.